The 9 T cell receptor beta chains listed next were all sequenced from one sample in a study of beta chain features in type 1 diabetes. Investigators reverse transcribed all isolated RNA, so they sequenced expressed TCRB transcripts. Measured with immunoSEQ multiplex PCR; TCRdb has only the in-frame clones, and not every one. Of hundreds of thousands of clones in the sample, roughly 16% are singletons; the top ten hold 0.07% to 0.095%. Sequencing was performed on naive CD4+ T cells from blood. The receptors shown here come from a man younger than 30 in good health.

This clone was counted only a few times. This chain connects TRBV9 to TRBJ2-7, with 11 bases aligning to TRBD1. V lost 10 bases to trimming and J lost 3 bases; unmatched junction nucleotides: 15. Per germline, CDR1 SGDLS and CDR2 YYNGEE. There are 16 residues in the CDR3. The CDR3 coding sequence is TGTGCCCCCCGCCCTTCCCGGGACAGGGGGATCTACGAGCAGTACTTC. This translates into CAPRPSRDRGIYEQYF. The full variable domain, completed using reference TRBV9 and TRBJ2-7, is DSGVTQTPKHLITATGQRVTLRCSPRSGDLSVYWYQQSLDQGLQFLIQYYNGEERAKGNILERFSAQQFPDLHSELNLSSLELGDSALYFCAPRPSRDRGIYEQYFGPGTRLTVT.

The chain joins TRBV4-3 to TRBJ2-3; 9 nucleotides match TRBD1. The junction had 1 base not matched to a gene; V was cut back by 2 bases and J by 4 bases. Looked up from germline, CDR1 is LGHNA and CDR2 is YSLEER. The CDR3 covers 14 residues. The CDR3 here is CASSQWTGADTQYF. CDR3 DNA: TGCGCCAGCAGCCAATGGACAGGGGCAGATACGCAGTATTTT.

CDR3 nucleotide sequence: TGTGCCAGCAGCTTAGCCGGCAAGGGTAATCAGCCCCAGCATTTT. Translated: CASSLAGKGNQPQHF. This sequence joins TRBV7-2 and TRBJ1-5; D not certain. The germline V gene has CDR1 SGHTA and CDR2 FQGNSA. V lost 0 bases, J lost 4 bases, and 10 bases lay in between. This CDR3 is built from 15 residues.

The CDR3 DNA sequence: TGTGCCAGCAGACTAGCGGAGGGGAACACCGGGGAGCTGTTTTTT. As protein: CASRLAEGNTGELFF. The chain couples TRBV9 to TRBJ2-2; 8 nucleotides agree with TRBD2. After removal of 5 bases from V and 1 base from J, the junction contained 4 bases not matched to a gene. The CDR3 loop spans 15 amino acids. Per the germline V gene, CDR1 is SGDLS and CDR2 is YYNGEE.

Worth noting for this clone: The sample has other DNA sequences that encode this CDR3 too. The gene calls are TRBV19 and TRBJ1-1, with D unresolved. V dropped 3 bases and J dropped 1 base, with 6 bases sitting between them. The CDR3 runs 13 residues. Germline values: CDR1 LNHDA, CDR2 SQIVND (reference sequence). The CDR3 DNA follows: TGTGCCAGTAGTATCCTCAAGAACACTGAAGCTTTCTTT. Protein: CASSILKNTEAFF.

This clone was detected a few times. This chain uses TRBV27 with TRBJ1-6, with D hard to call. Trimming left V 9 bases short and J 0 bases short, with 12 bases between. CDR1 is MNHEY and CDR2 is SMNVEV in the germline V gene (reference sequence). This CDR3 has 15 amino acids. The CDR3 region is CASGYGSSYNSPLHF. The CDR3 bases are TGTGCCAGTGGATATGGGAGCTCCTATAATTCACCCCTCCACTTT.

This clone was observed a few times. The genes are TRBV7-8 and TRBJ2-1, with D tentatively TRBD1 or TRBD2 (6 bases each). This CDR3 region has 14 residues. Germline CDR1 reads SGHVS; CDR2 reads FQNEAQ. V dropped 7 bases and J dropped 10 bases, with 20 bases sitting between them. The CDR3 nucleotides read TGTGCCAGCACCACCCGGGACCGGGGGCGGGAGCAGTTCTTC. It yields the protein CASTTRDRGREQFF.

This clone was counted a few times. Written as DNA, the CDR3 is TGTGCCAGCACCGGACAGGGTGGAAGCAATCAGCCCCAGCATTTT. Translation: CASTGQGGSNQPQHF. The V call is TRBV6-1, the J call TRBJ1-5, with 8 bases aligning to TRBD1. The CDR3 contains 15 residues. After removal of 7 bases from V and 1 base from J, the junction contained 6 bases not matched to a gene. Germline V gives CDR1 MNHNS, CDR2 SASEGT.

J is TRBJ2-7 and V is TRBV10-3, with 10 bases aligning to TRBD2. From germline, CDR1 is ENHRY and CDR2 SYGVKD. J gave up 2 bases and V 8 bases, and 6 bases lay outside the gene matches. This CDR3 contains 14 residues. For the CDR3, the DNA is TGTGCCATCGGTCTAGCGGGGGCCGCCTACGAGCAGTACTTC. It codes for CAIGLAGAAYEQYF.